A single sample is the source of the 29 T cell receptor beta chains below, sequenced in a study of shared clonotypes between healthy human individuals. The assay was immunoSEQ multiplex PCR, and TCRdb's table has in-frame clones only and misses some. Among about 1.1 million clones listed, around 78% were seen once. The sample taken for sequencing was memory CD4+ T cells from PBMCs. Subset meaning: CD45RA-negative fraction. These receptors all come from a man between 18 and 35 years old in good health. Some clones in this sample may be carry-over from other donors' samples.

This rearrangement joins TRBV4-2 to TRBJ2-2, with unresolved D. The CDR3 spans 16 residues. Germline assignment: CDR1 LGHNA and CDR2 YNFKEQ. V lost 3 bases, J lost 7 bases, and 18 bases lay in between. The CDR3 coding sequence is TGTGCCAGCAGCCAGAGATACCGCGCAGAGGTCGGGGAGCTGTTTTTT. Its protein is CASSQRYRAEVGELFF.

This sequence joins TRBV6-5 and TRBJ1-2; possibly TRBD1 for D (5 bases). V was clipped by 6 bases and J by 0 bases, with 11 bases between them. The CDR3 spans 14 residues. Looked up from germline, CDR1 is MNHEY and CDR2 is SVGAGI. The CDR3 loop is CASRVMGANYGYTF. As DNA, the CDR3 is TGTGCCAGCAGGGTCATGGGGGCTAACTATGGCTACACCTTC.

J is TRBJ1-4 and V is TRBV6-5; D gene unclear. The germline V and J ends were trimmed by 6 bases and 4 bases, with 12 bases remaining between them. Germline lookup yields CDR1 MNHEY and CDR2 SVGAGI. This CDR3 comprises 14 residues. The CDR3 reads CASRIDTFNEKLFF. The CDR3 DNA sequence: TGTGCCAGCAGGATAGACACCTTTAATGAAAAACTGTTTTTT.

This sequence joins TRBV28 and TRBJ2-3; a possible D gene is TRBD2 (6 bases). Germline values: CDR1 MDHEN, CDR2 SYDVKM. Trimming took off 3 bases at V and 12 bases at J, with 13 bases between the two ends. This CDR3 contains 12 residues. The CDR3 region is CASSFASSVQYF. Here the CDR3 DNA reads TGTGCCAGCAGTTTCGCGTCTAGCGTTCAGTATTTT.

J is TRBJ2-2 and V is TRBV11-2; D may correspond to TRBD1 or TRBD2 (6 bases each). The CDR3 is 15 amino acids. Germline V CDR1 and CDR2: SGHAT, FQNNGV. V was shortened by 6 bases and J by 4 bases, with 15 bases between the two germline ends. CDR3 DNA: TGTGCCAGCAGTCCTAGGGGGGAGACCACCGGGGAGCTGTTTTTT. This encodes CASSPRGETTGELFF. The full variable domain, in which reference TRBV11-2 and TRBJ2-2 provide the parts outside the CDR3, is EAGVAQSPRYKIIEKRQSVAFWCNPISGHATLYWYQQILGQGPKLLIQFQNNGVVDDSQLPKDRFSAERLKGVDSTLKIQPAKLEDSAVYLCASSPRGETTGELFFGEGSRLTVL.

J is TRBJ1-2 and V is TRBV28; possibly TRBD1 for D (6 bases). V gave up 0 bases and J gave up 1 base, with 12 bases separating them. The length of the CDR3 is 16 residues. CDR1 is MDHEN, CDR2 SYDVKM, per germline. In nucleotides, the CDR3 is TGTGCCAGCAGTTTATGGCAGGGGCTCTTTAACTATGGCTACACCTTC. It codes for CASSLWQGLFNYGYTF.

The chain employs TRBV2 and TRBJ1-2; tentative D call: TRBD1 (6 bases). CDR3 length: 14 residues. V lost 4 bases, J lost 2 bases, and 11 bases lay in between. Germline values: CDR1 SNHLY, CDR2 FYNNEI. DNA of the CDR3: TGTGCCAGCAGTGGATGGGACAAGAACTATGGCTACACCTTC. Encoded protein: CASSGWDKNYGYTF.

The V call is TRBV7-6, the J call TRBJ2-3; 9 bases align to TRBD1. J was trimmed by 1 base and V by 1 base; bases with no gene match: 0. The CDR3 has 15 residues. The germline V gene encodes CDR1 SGHVS and CDR2 FNYEAQ. Written as DNA, the CDR3 is TGTGCCAGCAGCTTAGGACAGGGGGGCACAGATACGCAGTATTTT. Its translation is CASSLGQGGTDTQYF.

This clone was seen just once. The J gene is TRBJ2-7, the V gene TRBV6-5, with D perhaps TRBD1 or TRBD2 (5 bases each). Germline CDR1 reads MNHEY; CDR2 reads SVGAGI. Trimming took off 0 bases at V and 3 bases at J, with 9 bases between the two ends. The CDR3 contains 14 residues. The CDR3 coding sequence is TGTGCCAGCAGTTACTCTCCAGGGAGCTACGAGCAGTACTTC. Its translation: CASSYSPGSYEQYF.

J is TRBJ2-2 and V is TRBV19; 8 nucleotides line up with TRBD1. The germline V gene encodes CDR1 LNHDA and CDR2 SQIVND (reference sequence). This CDR3 contains 15 residues. The junction had 5 bases not matched to a gene; V was cut back by 5 bases and J by 3 bases. CDR3 nucleotides: TGTGCCAGTAGTTTCGGACAGGGTGACACCGGGGAGCTGTTTTTT. Its translation is CASSFGQGDTGELFF.

In regard to this clone: Distinct nucleotide sequences in the sample also encode this CDR3. The chain links TRBV5-1 to TRBJ2-3; TRBD2 matches at 10 bases. The CDR3 extends over 15 amino acids. J gave up 1 base and V 4 bases, and 3 bases lay outside the gene matches. Germline assignment: CDR1 SGHRS and CDR2 YFSETQ. CDR3 nucleotide sequence: TGCGCCAGCAGCGCCGGACTAGCGGGCACAGATACGCAGTATTTT. Residues: CASSAGLAGTDTQYF.

J is TRBJ2-2 and V is TRBV29-1; possibly TRBD1 for D (6 bases). This CDR3 comprises 15 residues. V lost 6 bases, J lost 0 bases, and 14 bases lay in between. Germline V lookup: CDR1 SQVTM, CDR2 ANQGSEA. CDR3 region: CSVAGQSTNTGELFF. In DNA, the CDR3 is TGCAGCGTCGCTGGACAGTCTACGAACACCGGGGAGCTGTTTTTT.

Remarks on this clone: This CDR3 is also generated by other DNA sequences in the sample. The V and J genes are TRBV11-3 and TRBJ2-2; TRBD2 agrees at 11 bases. CDR1 SGHNT and CDR2 YENEEA come from the germline V gene. There are 17 residues in the CDR3. The V and J ends lost 2 bases and 1 base, in that order; junction bases with no gene match: 3. CDR3 nucleotide sequence: TGTGCCAGCAGCTTACGTACTAGCGGGAGGAACACCGGGGAGCTGTTTTTT. This encodes CASSLRTSGRNTGELFF.

The chain has TRBV9 and TRBJ2-5; 7 bases match TRBD2. The V gene's germline CDR1 is SGDLS and CDR2 YYNGEE. This CDR3 has 14 residues. V was clipped by 4 bases and J by 0 bases; unmatched bases: 3. The CDR3 DNA reads TGTGCCAGCAGCCAAACTAGCGACCAAGAGACCCAGTACTTC. It specifies CASSQTSDQETQYF.

The rearrangement uses TRBV27 and TRBJ2-2; perhaps TRBD2 as D (6 bases). V was pared by 5 bases and J by 7 bases, with 14 bases between. Per germline, CDR1 MNHEY and CDR2 SMNVEV (reference sequence). This CDR3 comprises 14 residues. The CDR3 DNA reads as TGTGCCAGCAGTCCGACCCGGAGGGGCGGGGAGCTGTTTTTT. It is translated as CASSPTRRGGELFF.

The rearrangement uses TRBV6-4 and TRBJ2-7, with unresolved D. V lost 0 bases, J lost 2 bases, and 8 bases lay in between. The CDR3 has 14 residues. The germline CDR1 and CDR2 sequences are MRHNA and SNTAGT. The CDR3 nucleotides are TGTGCCAGCAGTGACTCAGGGTCCCCCTACGAGCAGTACTTC. This sequence encodes CASSDSGSPYEQYF.

This rearrangement joins TRBV7-8 to TRBJ2-3, with 8 bases identical to TRBD2. CDR1 is SGHVS and CDR2 is FQNEAQ in the germline V gene. After removal of 3 bases from V and 5 bases from J, the junction contained 4 bases not matched to a gene. This CDR3 has 14 amino acids. The CDR3 DNA reads TGTGCCAGCAGCTTTTGGACTAGCCTAGATACGCAGTATTTT. The encoded protein is CASSFWTSLDTQYF.

The V and J genes are TRBV29-1 and TRBJ2-6, with a weak D call TRBD2 (5 bases). Germline CDR1 SQVTM, CDR2 ANQGSEA. The CDR3 has 13 residues. Deletions cut 5 bases from V and 3 bases from J, with 8 bases between. The CDR3 coding sequence is TGCAGCGTTCGGGGAGATGGGGCCAACGTCCTGACTTTC. Encoded protein: CSVRGDGANVLTF.

With regard to this clone: The same CDR3 also results from other DNA sequences found in this sample. The gene calls are TRBV7-9 and TRBJ1-3; tentatively, D is TRBD1 (6 bases). Trimming shortened V by 4 bases and J by 4 bases, and 11 bases separated the two germline ends. The CDR3 contains 14 residues. Germline V gene data show CDR1 as SEHNR and CDR2 as FQNEAQ (reference sequence). CDR3 sequence: CASSSDRSGNTIYF. For the CDR3, the DNA is TGTGCCAGCAGCTCGGACAGATCCGGAAACACCATATATTTT.

The CDR3 DNA follows: TGTGCCAGTAGTGCCCTCCCGGGACAGGGCAACTATGGCTACACCTTC. As protein: CASSALPGQGNYGYTF. The chain is built from TRBV19 and TRBJ1-2; 9 bases match TRBD1. The CDR3 loop spans 16 amino acids. V lost 5 bases and J lost 2; bases outside the gene matches: 9. Germline CDR1 is LNHDA and CDR2 is SQIVND (reference sequence).

This clone showed up just a few times. This chain links TRBV5-6 with TRBJ2-3; D uncertain. The ends were cut back, 0 bases at V and 2 bases at J, with 16 bases in the middle. Germline CDR1 and CDR2: SGHDT and YYEEEE. The CDR3 is 17 residues long. The CDR3 sequence: CASSLAATTPSTDTQYF. Written as DNA, the CDR3 is TGTGCCAGCAGCTTGGCGGCTACCACACCCTCCACAGATACGCAGTATTTT.

The chain links TRBV6-6 to TRBJ1-2; D not certain. The germline CDR1 and CDR2 sequences are MNHNY and SVGAGI (reference sequence). V was pared by 4 bases and J by 8 bases, with 14 bases between. The CDR3 spans 13 residues. DNA of the CDR3: TGTGCCAGCAGTTCCCCCGAACAAGACGGCTACACCTTC. Its protein product is CASSSPEQDGYTF.

The CDR3 sequence is CASSISPARAGTGELFF. CDR3 coding DNA: TGTGCCAGTAGTATTTCCCCCGCCAGGGCGGGAACCGGGGAGCTGTTTTTT. The V gene is TRBV19, the J gene TRBJ2-2; D is possibly TRBD2 (6 bases). The CDR3 runs to 17 residues. Looked up from germline, CDR1 is LNHDA and CDR2 is SQIVND (reference sequence). Trimming took 3 bases from V and 5 from J, leaving 19 bases between them.

J is TRBJ2-7 and V is TRBV10-2; TRBD2 might be the D (5 bases). V was shortened by 0 bases and J by 0 bases, with 18 bases between the two germline ends. This CDR3 has 18 amino acids. Per the germline V gene, CDR1 is WSHSY and CDR2 is SAAADI. CDR3 in amino acids: CASSESSLSSDSSYEQYF. CDR3 nucleotides: TGCGCCAGCAGTGAGTCGAGTTTAAGTAGCGATAGCTCCTACGAGCAGTACTTC.

This chain connects TRBV14 to TRBJ2-7; 8 bases line up with TRBD1. The germline V gene has CDR1 SGHDN and CDR2 FVKESK. J was trimmed by 0 bases and V by 2 bases; bases with no gene match: 12. The CDR3 runs 18 residues. The CDR3 protein is CASSQSPGQGSFSYEQYF. As DNA, the CDR3 is TGTGCCAGCAGCCAAAGCCCCGGACAGGGATCCTTCTCCTACGAGCAGTACTTC.

The gene calls are TRBV5-8 and TRBJ2-2; perhaps TRBD1 as D (5 bases). This CDR3 region has 16 residues. The ends were cut back, 0 bases at V and 3 bases at J, with 12 bases in the middle. Germline loops: CDR1 SGHTS, CDR2 YDEGEE. CDR3 sequence: CASSLGPGKDTGELFF. In DNA form, the CDR3 reads TGTGCCAGCAGCTTGGGTCCAGGGAAGGACACCGGGGAGCTGTTTTTT.

This clone was found once. This chain joins TRBV19 and TRBJ2-6; 7 nucleotides align to TRBD1. Germline CDR1 and CDR2: LNHDA and SQIVND (reference sequence). The CDR3 extends over 17 amino acids. Germline trimming cut 3 bases from V and 0 bases from J; bases unmatched to any gene: 5. The CDR3 sequence: CASSIGGQNSGANVLTF. The CDR3, as DNA: TGTGCCAGTAGTATTGGGGGACAGAACTCTGGGGCCAACGTCCTGACTTTC.

A word on this clone: This sample also contains other DNA sequences that code for the same CDR3. The J gene is TRBJ2-3, the V gene TRBV7-6; maybe TRBD2 (6 bases). The CDR3 runs 15 residues. CDR1 and CDR2 from the germline V gene are SGHVS and FNYEAQ. Trimming removed 2 bases from V and 0 bases from J, with 9 bases in between. In nucleotides, the CDR3 is TGTGCCAGCAGCTTATTGGGGGGAAGCACAGATACGCAGTATTTT. The encoded protein is CASSLLGGSTDTQYF.

As for this clone: A read error may be the cause here, since a much bigger clone is one base away. The CDR3 DNA sequence: TGTGCCAGCAGTTACGACTACGAGCAGTACTTC. Translated: CASSYDYEQYF. This sequence joins TRBV2 and TRBJ2-7; D not certain. The V end lost 5 bases, the J end lost 3 bases, and 5 bases lay between the germline ends. CDR3 length: 11 residues. The germline CDR1 and CDR2 sequences are SNHLY and FYNNEI.